This record covers a single T cell receptor beta chain. Its antigen is as yet unknown. Some clones are missing from TCRdb's copy, which holds only in-frame ones; the method was immunoSEQ multiplex PCR. Among 60,000 to 90,000 clones, 87% were seen once, and the ten largest hold around 6.5%. V lost 5 bases to trimming and J lost 6 bases; unmatched junction nucleotides: 7. Per the germline V gene, CDR1 is SGHTA and CDR2 is FQGTGA. The CDR3 contains 16 residues. This sample was taken from a study of OX40 agonist ivuxolimab in advanced cancers. About the research overall: The diagnoses of dose-escalation patients were hepatocellular carcinoma, melanoma, renal cell or head and neck cancer. Partial responses were seen in three patients, one with hepatocellular carcinoma and two with cutaneous melanoma.

Points from the study as a whole: Near-lowest levels of clonal expansion characterized partial responders at 0.1-3.0 mg/kg. Clonal expansion by week 6 occurred in CD4+ and CD8+ blood T cells (at 0.1 to 3.0 mg/kg).

V is TRBV7-3 and J is TRBJ2-1, with 13 bases aligning to TRBD2. The receptor's source is an adult with an advanced solid tumor such as melanoma, head and neck, liver or kidney cancer. This material consisted of CD4+ or CD8+ T cells sorted from blood, taken in a trial of the OX40 agonist ivuxolimab. The DNA for the CDR3 is TGTGCCAGCAGCAACCGACTAGCGGGAGGATCCAATGAGCAGTTCTTC. Its protein product is CASSNRLAGGSNEQFF.